There are a few counts of the clone carrying this T cell receptor (beta chain). This record comes from a study of tumor-infiltrating lymphocytes in oesophageal squamous cell carcinoma. MiXCR, run by TCRdb on the PCR reads, gives a single entry per CDR3 protein. The table has 3,500 to 4,500 distinct CDR3 sequences, 11% to 15% seen once; the top ten hold approximately 19%. Trimming took 3 bases from V and 10 from J; bases not matched to a gene: 7. Germline V lookup: CDR1 SGDLS, CDR2 YYNGEE. The CDR3 runs 14 residues. The sequenced sample was esophageal tumor tissue. The sequence derives from a male donor with esophageal squamous cell carcinoma. The chain employs TRBV9 and TRBJ1-6; TRBD1 agrees at 7 bases. The CDR3 bases are TGTGCCAGCAGCGGCCGACAGGGAGGATCACCCCTCCACTTT. The encoded protein is CASSGRQGGSPLHF.